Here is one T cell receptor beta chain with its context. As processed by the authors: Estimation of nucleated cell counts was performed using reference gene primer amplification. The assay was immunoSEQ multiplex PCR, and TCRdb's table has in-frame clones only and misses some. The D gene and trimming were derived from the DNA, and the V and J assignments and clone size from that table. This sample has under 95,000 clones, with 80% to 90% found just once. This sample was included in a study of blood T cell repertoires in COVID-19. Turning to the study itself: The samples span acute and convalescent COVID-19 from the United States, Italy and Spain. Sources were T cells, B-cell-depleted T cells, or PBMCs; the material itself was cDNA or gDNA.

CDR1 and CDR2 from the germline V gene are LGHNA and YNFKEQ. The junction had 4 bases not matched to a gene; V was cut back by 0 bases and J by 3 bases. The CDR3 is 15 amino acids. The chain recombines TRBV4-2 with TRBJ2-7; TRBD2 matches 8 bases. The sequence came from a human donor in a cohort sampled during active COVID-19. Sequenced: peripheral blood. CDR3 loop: CASSQERGVFYEQYF. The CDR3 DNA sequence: TGTGCCAGCAGCCAAGAGCGGGGGGTTTTCTACGAGCAGTACTTC.